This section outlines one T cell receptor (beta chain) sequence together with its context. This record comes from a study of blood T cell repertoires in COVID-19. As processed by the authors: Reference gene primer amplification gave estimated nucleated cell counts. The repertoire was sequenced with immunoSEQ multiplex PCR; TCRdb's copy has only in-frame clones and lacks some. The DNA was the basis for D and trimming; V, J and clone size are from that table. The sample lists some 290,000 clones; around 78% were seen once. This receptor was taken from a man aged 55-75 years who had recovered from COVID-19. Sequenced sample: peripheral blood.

The CDR3 here is CASSEYLGRDTQYF. For the CDR3, the DNA is TGTGCCAGTAGTGAGTACTTGGGCCGCGATACGCAGTATTTT. The V and J genes are TRBV19 and TRBJ2-3; D is uncertain. CDR3 size: 14 residues. CDR1 and CDR2 (germline): LNHDA, SQIVND (reference sequence). V was shortened by 5 bases and J by 6 bases, with 15 bases between the two germline ends. The variable domain in full, with the rest retrieved from reference TRBV19 and TRBJ2-3, is DGGITQSPKYLFRKEGQNVTLSCEQNLNHDAMYWYRQDPGQGLRLIYYSQIVNDFQKGDIAEGYSVSREKKESFPLTVTSAQKNPTAFYLCASSEYLGRDTQYFGPGTRLTVL.